One sample yielded the 20 T cell receptor beta chains listed below, sequenced in a study of cytomegalovirus exposure and HLA in healthy donors (dated by TCRdb to 2016 to 2017). The method behind the library was the immunoSEQ multiplex PCR assay. The multiplex PCR relied on a mix of 60 forward primers for TCR Vbeta segments and 13 reverse primers for TCR Jbeta segments. TCRdb retrieved this table from immuneACCESS and kept in-frame rearrangements only. Not all clones are present; in checked studies, unresolved V genes account for under half, and no reason is known for the remainder. For this sample there are some 200,000 clones; roughly four fifths appear just once. The ten largest clones add up to around 3% of the sample. Sequenced material: PBMCs. The source of these receptors is a middle-aged woman in good health and CMV-seronegative.

The chain links TRBV7-2 to TRBJ2-3; 9 positions agree with TRBD2. V trimming: 0 bases; J trimming: 3 bases; junction bases outside the gene matches: 4. Germline assignment: CDR1 SGHTA and CDR2 FQGNSA. The CDR3 totals 16 residues. CDR3 sequence: CASSLASGRKTDTQYF. CDR3 coding DNA: TGTGCCAGCAGCTTAGCCAGCGGGAGGAAGACAGATACGCAGTATTTT.

This clone was observed a single time. The rearrangement uses TRBV4-1 and TRBJ2-3; D is uncertain. The CDR3 loop spans 12 amino acids. Trimming took 3 bases from V and 6 from J, leaving 7 bases between them. Per the germline V gene, CDR1 is MGHRA and CDR2 is YSYEKL. The DNA for the CDR3 is TGCGCCAGCAGCCACCCCCGGGATACGCAGTATTTT. This translates into CASSHPRDTQYF.

The V call is TRBV27, the J call TRBJ2-5, with 7 nucleotides matching TRBD2. Gene TRBJ2-7 matches the end of the DNA better, so the J call may be wrong. Germline CDR1 reads MNHEY; CDR2 reads SMNVEV (reference sequence). This CDR3 region has 15 residues. DNA for the CDR3: TGTGCCAGCACTACTAGTGCGCGGGAGAACTACGAGCAGTACTTC. As protein: CASTTSARENYEQYF.

V is TRBV11-2 and J is TRBJ2-7; TRBD2 matches at 8 bases. The CDR3 length is 18 residues. Germline V gives CDR1 SGHAT, CDR2 FQNNGV. V was clipped by 4 bases and J by 7 bases; unmatched bases: 21. This CDR3 reads CASSSGLRGRTGGKEQYF. As DNA, the CDR3 is TGTGCCAGCAGCTCCGGACTTAGAGGGAGGACGGGAGGGAAGGAGCAGTACTTC.

This clone has just a few counts. The V and J genes are TRBV27 and TRBJ2-2; D unclear. This CDR3 is built from 12 residues. Germline CDR1 reads MNHEY; CDR2 reads SMNVEV (reference sequence). V dropped 3 bases and J dropped 8 bases, with 7 bases sitting between them. The chain's CDR3 is CASSFTRGELFF. Here the CDR3 DNA reads TGTGCCAGCAGTTTCACTCGGGGGGAGCTGTTTTTT.

As to this clone: This sample also contains other DNA sequences that code for the same CDR3. This CDR3 reads CASSFGLAGYNEQFF. The DNA of the CDR3 is TGTGCCAGCAGCTTTGGACTAGCGGGCTACAATGAGCAGTTCTTC. This chain connects TRBV7-3 to TRBJ2-1; 11 bases are shared with TRBD2. The ends lost 3 bases at V and 3 bases at J; junction bases unmatched: 1. The CDR3 is 15 residues long. Germline lookup yields CDR1 SGHTA and CDR2 FQGTGA.

J is TRBJ1-3 and V is TRBV5-1; 7 nucleotides agree with TRBD1. The CDR3 covers 15 residues. V lost 2 bases to trimming and J lost 2 bases; unmatched junction nucleotides: 4. Germline V gene data show CDR1 as SGHRS and CDR2 as YFSETQ. CDR3 in amino acids: CASSLNRGTGNTIYF. CDR3 sequence (DNA): TGCGCCAGCAGCTTAAACAGGGGAACTGGAAACACCATATATTTT.

The CDR3 sequence: CATSRGAAGGPQETQYF. The CDR3 coding sequence is TGTGCCACCAGCAGAGGCGCGGCAGGGGGACCCCAAGAGACCCAGTACTTC. The gene calls are TRBV15 and TRBJ2-5; 7 nucleotides align to TRBD1. Germline V gene sequence: CDR1 LNHNV, CDR2 YYDKDF (reference sequence). V lost 1 base, J lost 1 base, and 9 bases stayed unmatched. The CDR3 is 17 residues long.

This chain joins TRBV19 and TRBJ1-1, with unresolved D. The V gene's germline CDR1 is LNHDA and CDR2 SQIVND (reference sequence). Trimming left V 6 bases short and J 1 base short, with 15 bases between. The CDR3 totals 15 residues. CDR3 region: CASRPGEGANTEAFF. DNA of the CDR3: TGTGCCAGTAGACCCGGGGAGGGAGCGAACACTGAAGCTTTCTTT. Supplemented by reference TRBV19 and TRBJ1-1, the full variable domain reads DGGITQSPKYLFRKEGQNVTLSCEQNLNHDAMYWYRQDPGQGLRLIYYSQIVNDFQKGDIAEGYSVSREKKESFPLTVTSAQKNPTAFYLCASRPGEGANTEAFFGQGTRLTVV.

The DNA for the CDR3 is TGTGCCAGCATCCTTTCGGGTCTCGGAAATTACGAGCAGTACTTC. It specifies CASILSGLGNYEQYF. The V call is TRBV27, the J call TRBJ2-7; D remains unclear. CDR3 length equals 15 residues. Germline V gene data show CDR1 as MNHEY and CDR2 as SMNVEV (reference sequence). V was trimmed by 7 bases and J by 4 bases, leaving 20 bases between them.

This sequence joins TRBV7-2 and TRBJ2-7; 8 bases fit TRBD1. The germline CDR1 and CDR2 sequences are SGHTA and FQGNSA. The CDR3 spans 16 residues. Trimming at V came to 1 base and at J to 6 bases, leaving 11 bases not matched to a gene. CDR3 sequence: CASSLGAGQVNLEQYF. CDR3 DNA sequence: TGTGCCAGCAGCTTAGGCGCGGGACAGGTCAATCTCGAGCAGTACTTC. The whole variable domain, remainder taken from reference TRBV7-2 and TRBJ2-7, is GAGVSQSPSNKVTEKGKDVELRCDPISGHTALYWYRQSLGQGLEFLIYFQGNSAPDKSGLPSDRFSAERTGGSVSTLTIQRTQQEDSAVYLCASSLGAGQVNLEQYFGPGTRLTVT.

This sequence joins TRBV5-8 and TRBJ2-7, with D possibly being TRBD1 (6 bases). Germline CDR1 SGHTS, CDR2 YDEGEE. CDR3 length: 16 residues. Between the trimmed V and J ends, which lost 4 bases and 3 bases, there was a span of 20 bases. CDR3 sequence reads: CASSDVGADSHYEQYF. The CDR3 DNA reads as TGTGCCAGCAGCGACGTAGGGGCGGACAGTCACTACGAGCAGTACTTC. The variable domain in full, with the rest retrieved from reference TRBV5-8 and TRBJ2-7, is EAGVTQSPTHLIKTRGQQATLRCSPISGHTSVYWYQQALGLGLQFLLWYDEGEERNRGNFPPRFSGRQFPNYSSELNVNALELEDSALYLCASSDVGADSHYEQYFGPGTRLTVT.

This clone showed up just a few times. The rearrangement uses TRBV27 and TRBJ2-1, with 10 bases fitting TRBD2. Unmatched junction bases numbered 7, after V lost 5 bases and J lost 6 bases. Germline V lookup: CDR1 MNHEY, CDR2 SMNVEV (reference sequence). The CDR3 covers 15 residues. As DNA, the CDR3 is TGTGCCAGCAGTGACAGCGGGAGGGCTGGCAATGAGCAGTTCTTC. This gives the protein CASSDSGRAGNEQFF.

The chain couples TRBV11-2 to TRBJ2-7; 13 bases map to TRBD2. The germline V gene encodes CDR1 SGHAT and CDR2 FQNNGV. The length of the CDR3 is 17 residues. Trimming cost V 1 base and J 4 bases; bases outside gene matches: 7. CDR3 nucleotide sequence: TGTGCCAGCAGCTTAGTTCGGACTAGCGGGAGTCGATACGAGCAGTACTTC. As protein: CASSLVRTSGSRYEQYF.

The chain employs TRBV7-3 and TRBJ2-1; 10 bases line up with TRBD1. V lost 6 bases to trimming and J lost 7 bases; unmatched junction nucleotides: 6. There are 14 residues in the CDR3. Per the germline V gene, CDR1 is SGHTA and CDR2 is FQGTGA. The CDR3 spells CASSPGQGRNEQFF. CDR3 nucleotides: TGTGCCAGCAGTCCGGGACAGGGGAGGAATGAGCAGTTCTTC.

This clone was seen a few times. The chain has TRBV18 and TRBJ1-3, with D tentatively TRBD1 (6 bases). Trimming took off 0 bases at V and 0 bases at J, with 15 bases between the two ends. Germline loops: CDR1 KGHSH, CDR2 LQKENI. There are 18 residues in the CDR3. The CDR3: CASSPPNPGANSGNTIYF. The CDR3 nucleotides are TGTGCCAGCTCACCACCGAATCCAGGGGCGAACTCTGGAAACACCATATATTTT.

The rearrangement uses TRBV4-2 and TRBJ2-1; D is unresolved. V lost 0 bases to trimming and J lost 0 bases, with 9 bases between them. Germline values: CDR1 LGHNA, CDR2 YNFKEQ. This CDR3 has 16 residues. CDR3 sequence reads: CASSQDGHSSYNEQFF. CDR3 in DNA: TGTGCCAGCAGCCAAGATGGGCACAGCTCCTACAATGAGCAGTTCTTC.

The chain is built from TRBV4-2 and TRBJ1-2; D is unresolved. The CDR3 totals 12 residues. Trimming shortened V by 4 bases and J by 7 bases, and 10 bases separated the two germline ends. The germline CDR1 and CDR2 sequences are LGHNA and YNFKEQ. CDR3 sequence: CASSPSGLGYTF. DNA for the CDR3: TGTGCCAGCAGCCCCTCAGGTCTTGGCTACACCTTC.

The chain joins TRBV11-2 to TRBJ2-7, with 8 bases matching TRBD2. Germline CDR1 SGHAT, CDR2 FQNNGV. V was clipped by 2 bases and J by 6 bases; unmatched bases: 3. This CDR3 region has 13 residues. CDR3 sequence (DNA): TGTGCCAGCAGCTTAAGCGGGAGAATCGAGCAGTACTTC. Protein sequence: CASSLSGRIEQYF. Variable domain in full (rest from reference TRBV11-2 and TRBJ2-7): EAGVAQSPRYKIIEKRQSVAFWCNPISGHATLYWYQQILGQGPKLLIQFQNNGVVDDSQLPKDRFSAERLKGVDSTLKIQPAKLEDSAVYLCASSLSGRIEQYFGPGTRLTVT.

DNA of the CDR3: TGCGCCAGCAGCTCTGACAGCCCCTTGAACACTGAAGCTTTCTTT. Translated: CASSSDSPLNTEAFF. The chain has TRBV5-1 and TRBJ1-1, with TRBD1 as a possible D gene (5 bases). The CDR3 loop spans 15 amino acids. The germline V and J ends were trimmed by 3 bases and 0 bases, with 12 bases remaining between them. CDR1 and CDR2 from the germline V gene are SGHRS and YFSETQ.